This entry is about one T cell receptor beta chain. Its target is not known. These data belong to a study of T cell responses to AZD1222 COVID-19 vaccine. Broader study findings: No repertoire was sampled before or during the peak T cell response, only after it. When two AZD1222 doses had been given, Spike-specific TCR breadth and depth rose.

The CDR3 contains 16 residues. The V gene's germline CDR1 is SGHTA and CDR2 FQGNSA. Trimming took off 5 bases at V and 7 bases at J, with 24 bases between the two ends. Profiling relied on immunoSEQ multiplex PCR, and the TCRdb table lists in-frame clones only, not all of them. Of roughly 260,000 clones listed, 93% are singletons. The chain employs TRBV7-2 and TRBJ2-7; D possibly uses TRBD1 or TRBD2 (5 bases each). This clonotype was sampled from an adult in good health. The sample in question was peripheral blood, obtained on day 0 of AZD1222 vaccination. CDR3 coding DNA: TGTGCCAGCAGCCCCGGAACCGGGACCCTAAGCATAGAGCAGTACTTC. Translating gives CASSPGTGTLSIEQYF.